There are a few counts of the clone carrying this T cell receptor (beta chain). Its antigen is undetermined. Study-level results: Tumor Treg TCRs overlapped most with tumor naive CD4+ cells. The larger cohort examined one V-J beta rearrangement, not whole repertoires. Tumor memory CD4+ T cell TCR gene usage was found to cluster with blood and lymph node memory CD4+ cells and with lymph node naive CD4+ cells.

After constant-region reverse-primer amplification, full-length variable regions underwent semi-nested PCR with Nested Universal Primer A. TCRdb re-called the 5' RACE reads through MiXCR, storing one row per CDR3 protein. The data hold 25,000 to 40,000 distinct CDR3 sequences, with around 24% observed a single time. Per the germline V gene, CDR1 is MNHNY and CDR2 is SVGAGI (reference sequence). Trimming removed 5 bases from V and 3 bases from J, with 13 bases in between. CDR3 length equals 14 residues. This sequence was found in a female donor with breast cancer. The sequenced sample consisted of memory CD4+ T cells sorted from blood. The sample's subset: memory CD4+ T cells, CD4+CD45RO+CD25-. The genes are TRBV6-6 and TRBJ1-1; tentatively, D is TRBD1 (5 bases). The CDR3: CASSTQDGYTEAFF. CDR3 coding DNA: TGTGCCAGCAGTACACAGGACGGATACACTGAAGCTTTCTTT.